This is a list of T cell receptor beta chains from one sample in a study of cytomegalovirus exposure and HLA in healthy donors. Generated by immunoSEQ multiplex PCR, the TCRdb table keeps only in-frame clones and is missing some. The profile covers about 180,000 clones, with over 75% appearing a single time and around 0.46% taken by the ten largest. The sequenced material came from PBMCs. These TCRs come from a woman aged 45-65 years in good health and CMV-seronegative. The CDR3 runs from the conserved cysteine through the conserved F or W. Fields, in order: D gene, clone size, J gene, V gene, CDR3 protein, CDR3 DNA. The D gene is left open where the match is weak. Expanded clones get a size class; other rows say once, few or many, or leave the size out.

-	-	TRBJ2-7	TRBV7-8	CASSLWPGSYEQYF	TGTGCCAGCAGCTTATGGCCGGGGTCCTACGAGCAGTACTTC
TRBD2	-	TRBJ2-1	TRBV4-1	CASSQDGTSGEPYNEQFF	TGCGCCAGCAGCCAAGACGGGACTAGCGGGGAGCCTTACAATGAGCAGTTCTTC
-	-	TRBJ2-4	TRBV7-9	CASSLGGDWNIQYF	TGTGCCAGCAGCTTAGGAGGGGACTGGAACATTCAGTACTTC
TRBD1	-	TRBJ2-7	TRBV7-2	CASSSDRVFGEQYF	TGTGCCAGCAGCTCGGACAGGGTATTTGGCGAGCAGTACTTC
-	few	TRBJ2-1	TRBV7-8	CASSLGYGATYNEQFF	TGTGCCAGCAGCTTAGGGTATGGGGCCACCTACAATGAGCAGTTCTTC
-	-	TRBJ1-1	TRBV28	CASTQPRTEAFF	TGTGCCAGCACCCAACCGCGTACTGAAGCTTTCTTT
TRBD1	-	TRBJ2-4	TRBV7-9	CASSKQGAKNIQYF	TGTGCCAGCAGCAAACAGGGGGCCAAAAACATTCAGTACTTC
-	once	TRBJ1-2	TRBV2	CASSEAVVGYTF	TGTGCCAGCAGTGAAGCTGTCGTTGGCTACACCTTC
-	-	TRBJ1-2	TRBV18	CASSPPGQPGYGYTF	TGTGCCAGCTCACCACCGGGCCAGCCAGGCTATGGCTACACCTTC
-	once	TRBJ1-4	TRBV7-9	CASSSSLLSLFF	TGTGCCAGCAGCAGCTCCCTATTGTCACTGTTTTTT
TRBD1	-	TRBJ2-7	TRBV5-1	CASSSRDRGSYEQYF	TGCGCCAGCAGCTCCCGGGACAGAGGCTCCTACGAGCAGTACTTC
TRBD2	once	TRBJ2-3	TRBV7-3	CASSLGLAGSTDTQYF	TGTGCCAGCAGCCTAGGACTAGCGGGCAGCACAGATACGCAGTATTTT
-	few	TRBJ2-4	TRBV21-1	CASSTGDRGNIQYF	TGTGCCAGCAGCACCGGGGACAGGGGAAACATTCAGTACTTC